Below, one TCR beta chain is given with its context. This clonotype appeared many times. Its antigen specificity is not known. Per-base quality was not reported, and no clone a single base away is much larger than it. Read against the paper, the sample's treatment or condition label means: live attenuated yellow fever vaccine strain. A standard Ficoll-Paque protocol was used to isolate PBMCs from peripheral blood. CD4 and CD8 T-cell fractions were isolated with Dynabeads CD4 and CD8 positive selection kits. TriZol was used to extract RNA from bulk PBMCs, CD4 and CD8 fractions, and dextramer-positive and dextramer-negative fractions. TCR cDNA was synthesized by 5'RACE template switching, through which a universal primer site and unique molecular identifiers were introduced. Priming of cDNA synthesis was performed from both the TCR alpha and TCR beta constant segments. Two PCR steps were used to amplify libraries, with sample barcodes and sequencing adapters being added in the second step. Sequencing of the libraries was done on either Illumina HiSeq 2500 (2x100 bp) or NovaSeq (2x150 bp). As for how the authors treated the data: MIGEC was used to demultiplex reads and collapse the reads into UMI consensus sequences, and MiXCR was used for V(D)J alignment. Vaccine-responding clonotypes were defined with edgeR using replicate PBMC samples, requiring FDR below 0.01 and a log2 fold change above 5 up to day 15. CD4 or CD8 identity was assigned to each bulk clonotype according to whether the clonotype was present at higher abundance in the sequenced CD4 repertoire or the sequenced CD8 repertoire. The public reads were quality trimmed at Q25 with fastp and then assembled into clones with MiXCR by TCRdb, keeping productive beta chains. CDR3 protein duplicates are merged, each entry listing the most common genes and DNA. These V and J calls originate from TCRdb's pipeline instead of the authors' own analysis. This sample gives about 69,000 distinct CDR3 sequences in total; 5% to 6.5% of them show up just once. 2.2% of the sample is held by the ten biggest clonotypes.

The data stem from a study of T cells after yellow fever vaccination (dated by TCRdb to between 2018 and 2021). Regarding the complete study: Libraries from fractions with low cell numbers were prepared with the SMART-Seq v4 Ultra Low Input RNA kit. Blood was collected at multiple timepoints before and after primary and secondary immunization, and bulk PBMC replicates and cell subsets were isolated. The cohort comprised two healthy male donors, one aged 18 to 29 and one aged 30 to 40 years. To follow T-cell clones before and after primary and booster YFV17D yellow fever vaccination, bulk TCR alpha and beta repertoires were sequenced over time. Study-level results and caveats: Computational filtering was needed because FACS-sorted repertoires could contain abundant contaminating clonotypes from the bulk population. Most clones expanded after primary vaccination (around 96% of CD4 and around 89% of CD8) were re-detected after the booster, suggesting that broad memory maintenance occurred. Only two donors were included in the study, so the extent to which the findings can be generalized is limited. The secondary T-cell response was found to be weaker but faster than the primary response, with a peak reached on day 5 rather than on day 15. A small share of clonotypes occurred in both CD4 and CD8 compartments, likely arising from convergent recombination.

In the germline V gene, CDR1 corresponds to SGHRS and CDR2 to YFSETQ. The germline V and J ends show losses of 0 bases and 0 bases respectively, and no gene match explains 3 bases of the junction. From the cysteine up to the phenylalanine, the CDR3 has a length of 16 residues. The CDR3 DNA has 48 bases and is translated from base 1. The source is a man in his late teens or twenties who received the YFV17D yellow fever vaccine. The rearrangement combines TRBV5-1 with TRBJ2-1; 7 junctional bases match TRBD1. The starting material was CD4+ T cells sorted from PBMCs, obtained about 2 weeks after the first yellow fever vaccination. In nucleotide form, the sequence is TGCGCCAGCAGCTTGGCTGGACAGGCCTCCTACAATGAGCAGTTCTTC. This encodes CASSLAGQASYNEQFF.